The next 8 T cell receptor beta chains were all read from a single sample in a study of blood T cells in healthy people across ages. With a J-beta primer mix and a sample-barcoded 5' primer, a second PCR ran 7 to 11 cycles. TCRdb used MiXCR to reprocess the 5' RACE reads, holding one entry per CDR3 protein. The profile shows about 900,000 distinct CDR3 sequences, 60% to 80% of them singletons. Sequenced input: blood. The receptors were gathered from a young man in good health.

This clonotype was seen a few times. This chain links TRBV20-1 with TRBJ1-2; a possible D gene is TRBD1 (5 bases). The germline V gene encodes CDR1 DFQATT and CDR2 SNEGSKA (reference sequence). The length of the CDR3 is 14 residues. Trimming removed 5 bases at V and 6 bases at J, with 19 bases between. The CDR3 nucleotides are TGCAGTGCTCCGGGACGGACCCTCGCGGATGGCTACACCTTC. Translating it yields CSAPGRTLADGYTF.

CDR3 sequence reads: CASSPRQITNYGYTF. CDR3 sequence (DNA): TGTGCCAGCAGCCCCAGACAGATCACTAACTATGGCTACACCTTC. The chain has TRBV7-3 and TRBJ1-2; a possible D gene is TRBD1 (5 bases). This CDR3 has 15 residues. Germline CDR1 SGHTA, CDR2 FQGTGA. The germline V and J ends were trimmed by 5 bases and 0 bases, with 13 bases remaining between them.

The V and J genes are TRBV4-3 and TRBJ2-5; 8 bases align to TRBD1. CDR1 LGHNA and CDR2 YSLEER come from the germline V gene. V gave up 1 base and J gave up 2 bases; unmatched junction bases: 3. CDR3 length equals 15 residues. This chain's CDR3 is CASSQGQGAQETQYF. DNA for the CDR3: TGCGCCAGCAGCCAAGGTCAGGGGGCACAAGAGACCCAGTACTTC.

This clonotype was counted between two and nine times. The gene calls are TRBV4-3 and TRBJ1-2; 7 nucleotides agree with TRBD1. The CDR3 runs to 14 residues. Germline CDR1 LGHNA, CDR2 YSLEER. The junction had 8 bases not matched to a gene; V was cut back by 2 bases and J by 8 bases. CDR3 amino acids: CASSQSTGRGGYTF. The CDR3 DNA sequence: TGCGCCAGCAGCCAATCGACAGGGCGGGGAGGCTACACCTTC.

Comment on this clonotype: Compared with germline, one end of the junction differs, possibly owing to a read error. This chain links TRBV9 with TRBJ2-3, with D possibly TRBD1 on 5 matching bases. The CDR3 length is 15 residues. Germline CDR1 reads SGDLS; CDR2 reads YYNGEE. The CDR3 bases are TGTGCCAGCAGAGTAGGGGTAGGGAGCACAGATACGCAGTATTTT. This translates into CASRVGVGSTDTQYF. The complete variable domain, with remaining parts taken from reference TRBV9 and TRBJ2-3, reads DSGVTQTPKHLITATGQRVTLRCSPRSGDLSVYWYQQSLDQGLQFLIQYYNGEERAKGNILERFSAQQFPDLHSELNLSSLELGDSALYFCASRVGVGSTDTQYFGPGTRLTVL.

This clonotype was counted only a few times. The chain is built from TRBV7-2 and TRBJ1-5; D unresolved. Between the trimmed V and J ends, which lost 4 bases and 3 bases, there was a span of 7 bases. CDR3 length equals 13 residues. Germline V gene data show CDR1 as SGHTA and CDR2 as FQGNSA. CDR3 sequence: CASSSDYNQPQHF. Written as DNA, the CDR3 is TGTGCCAGCAGCTCGGATTACAATCAGCCCCAGCATTTT.

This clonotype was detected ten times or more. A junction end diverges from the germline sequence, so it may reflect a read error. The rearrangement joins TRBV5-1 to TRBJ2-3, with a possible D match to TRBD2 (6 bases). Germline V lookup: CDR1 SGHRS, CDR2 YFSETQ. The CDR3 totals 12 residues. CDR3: CASSLEGDTQYF. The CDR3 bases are TGTGCCAGCAGCTTGGAGGGAGATACGCAGTATTTT. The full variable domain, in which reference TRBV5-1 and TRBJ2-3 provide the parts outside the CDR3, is KAGVTQTPRYLIKTRGQQVTLSCSPISGHRSVSWYQQTPGQGLQFLFEYFSETQRNKGNFPGRFSGRQFSNSRSEMNVSTLELGDSALYLCASSLEGDTQYFGPGTRLTVL.

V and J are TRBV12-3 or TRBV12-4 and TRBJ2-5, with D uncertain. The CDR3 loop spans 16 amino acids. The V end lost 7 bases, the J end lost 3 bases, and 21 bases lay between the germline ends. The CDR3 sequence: CASTHGLSRWKETQYF. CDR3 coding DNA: TGTGCCAGCACCCACGGTTTAAGTCGTTGGAAAGAGACCCAGTACTTC.